This T cell receptor beta chain derives from a study of T cell repertoires in cytomegalovirus infection. With 4 bases clipped from V and 4 bases from J, the junction kept 7 bases outside the gene matches. The CDR3 extends over 16 amino acids. Germline V gene data show CDR1 as LGHNA and CDR2 as YNFKEQ. This clonotype was observed a handful of times. Its antigen is undetermined. TCRdb ran MiXCR on the reads and lists one entry per CDR3 protein. The table has around 740,000 distinct CDR3 sequences, about 40% seen once; the top ten hold 2.8%. General study findings and limits: Adding up the frequency of public TCR beta families identified people who carried CMV plus the relevant HLA.

Material: PBMCs. This chain connects TRBV4-2 to TRBJ1-3, with TRBD1 identical over 10 bases. This TCR was recovered from a human donor in good health (CMV status not recorded). Some clones in this sample may be carry-over from other donors' samples. The CDR3 nucleotides read TGTGCCAGCAGCCGGTTGGGACAGGGGAACGGAAACACCATATATTTT. Residues: CASSRLGQGNGNTIYF.